The clone carrying this T cell receptor (beta chain) was seen more than once but under ten times. The antigen is unknown. This record belongs to a study of T-cell reconstitution after alpha-beta-depleted transplantation in children. Notes on the study in general: By about two months after transplant, alpha-beta T cells reportedly arose from several hundred graft clones that had expanded. When one year had passed after transplant, most T-cell counts and diversity came from newly produced T cells.

Construction of the TCRbeta library involved unique molecular identifiers. TCRdb re-called the PCR reads with MiXCR, one entry per CDR3 protein. In the table there are just over 950,000 distinct CDR3 sequences, 25% to 30% of which are singletons. Specimen: PBMCs, mostly from graft donor cells, collected 360 days after TCRalphabeta/CD19-depleted stem cell transplant. The sequence was obtained from a boy under two years old who had a stem cell transplant for SCID, so the T cells may come from the graft donor.

CDR3 region: CASSPMGLAGSSYNEQFF. CDR3 sequence (DNA): TGTGCCAGCAGTCCAATGGGACTAGCGGGGAGCTCCTACAATGAGCAGTTCTTC. The chain joins TRBV12-3 or TRBV12-4 to TRBJ2-1; 13 bases fit TRBD2. J lost 0 bases, V lost 5 bases, and 7 bases had no gene match. The CDR3 length is 18 residues.